This passage covers 20 T cell receptor beta chains from one sample sequenced in a study of blood T cell repertoires in COVID-19. The assay was immunoSEQ multiplex PCR, and TCRdb's table has in-frame clones only and misses some. This table has approximately 46,000 clones, around four fifths appearing once. Sequencing input: peripheral blood. The origin of the receptors is a human donor in a cohort sampled during active COVID-19.

The CDR3 spells CASRPFYRGSNQPQHF. The CDR3 DNA sequence: TGTGCCAGCAGGCCCTTCTACAGGGGAAGCAATCAGCCCCAGCATTTT. J is TRBJ1-5 and V is TRBV28, with 7 bases that match TRBD1. Germline V gene lookup returns CDR1 MDHEN and CDR2 SYDVKM. After removal of 6 bases from V and 1 base from J, the junction contained 9 bases not matched to a gene. The CDR3 has 16 amino acids.

This chain connects TRBV3-1 (or the pseudogene TRBV3-2) to TRBJ1-5; no clear D. CDR1 and CDR2 (germline): LGHDT, YNNKEL (reference sequence). This CDR3 has 12 amino acids. V lost 4 bases and J 7 bases, leaving 8 bases between the germline ends. The DNA of the CDR3 is TGTGCCAGCAGCCGGACGGGGCAGCCCCAGCATTTT. Translating it yields CASSRTGQPQHF.

This sequence joins TRBV4-2 and TRBJ1-5; D perhaps matches TRBD1 (6 bases). The CDR3 length is 15 residues. V dropped 4 bases and J dropped 5 bases, with 15 bases sitting between them. Germline V gene sequence: CDR1 LGHNA, CDR2 YNFKEQ. CDR3 coding DNA: TGTGCCAGCAGCCCGGGGCAGGGGTTGGATCAGCCCCAGCATTTT. This sequence encodes CASSPGQGLDQPQHF.

The chain employs TRBV5-1 and TRBJ1-2, with 7 bases that match TRBD1. The V segment lost 4 bases and the J segment 4 bases; nucleotides outside the gene matches: 10. Germline loops: CDR1 SGHRS, CDR2 YFSETQ. This CDR3 comprises 15 residues. CDR3 bases: TGCGCCAGCAGCCTTTCCCTTCAGGGGGTCTATGGCTACACCTTC. It codes for CASSLSLQGVYGYTF.

This clone was seen only once. The chain employs TRBV5-8 and TRBJ2-2; 8 bases fit TRBD2. The V gene's germline CDR1 is SGHTS and CDR2 YDEGEE. The CDR3 runs 15 residues. V was clipped by 4 bases and J by 7 bases; unmatched bases: 9. CDR3: CASSTAAGGGGELFF. In DNA, the CDR3 is TGTGCCAGCAGCACCGCCGCGGGGGGAGGCGGGGAGCTGTTTTTT.

The V and J genes are TRBV19 and TRBJ1-5; D not certain. V was cut by 5 bases and J by 5 bases, with 13 bases left in between. CDR3 length: 14 amino acids. Germline V gene lookup returns CDR1 LNHDA and CDR2 SQIVND (reference sequence). In DNA form, the CDR3 reads TGTGCCAGTAGTGCCTCGGGAGGGTATCAGCCCCAGCATTTT. This sequence encodes CASSASGGYQPQHF. Combining the CDR3 with reference TRBV19 and TRBJ1-5 gives the whole variable domain DGGITQSPKYLFRKEGQNVTLSCEQNLNHDAMYWYRQDPGQGLRLIYYSQIVNDFQKGDIAEGYSVSREKKESFPLTVTSAQKNPTAFYLCASSASGGYQPQHFGDGTRLSIL.

V is TRBV4-3 and J is TRBJ1-2, with D unclear. Between the trimmed V and J ends, which lost 0 bases and 4 bases, there was a span of 15 bases. This CDR3 contains 16 residues. Germline loops: CDR1 LGHNA, CDR2 YSLEER. The chain's CDR3 is CASSQDRGSGSYGYTF. The CDR3 coding sequence is TGCGCCAGCAGCCAAGATCGGGGATCTGGGAGCTATGGCTACACCTTC.

V usage is TRBV3-1 (or the pseudogene TRBV3-2) and J usage is TRBJ2-1; 12 bases agree with TRBD1. Germline V gene lookup returns CDR1 LGHDT and CDR2 YNNKEL (reference sequence). V lost 0 bases, J lost 0 bases, and 9 bases stayed unmatched. The CDR3 sequence is 20 residues long. Here the CDR3 reads CASSQEIGTGGAGSYNEQFF. In DNA form, the CDR3 reads TGTGCCAGCAGCCAAGAGATAGGGACAGGGGGCGCCGGCTCCTACAATGAGCAGTTCTTC.

The rearrangement joins TRBV7-6 to TRBJ1-5; possible D gene TRBD1, 5 bases. V lost 1 base, J lost 9 bases, and 10 bases lay in between. CDR3 length: 13 amino acids. Germline lookup yields CDR1 SGHVS and CDR2 FNYEAQ. This CDR3 is CASSLEGSRPQHF. The CDR3 DNA reads as TGTGCCAGCAGCTTAGAGGGGTCGAGGCCCCAGCATTTT.

This clone appeared once. V gene TRBV4-3 combines with J gene TRBJ1-1; possibly TRBD1 for D (5 bases). V shed 1 base and J shed 6 bases, with 18 bases lying between them. The CDR3 contains 16 residues. Germline V lookup: CDR1 LGHNA, CDR2 YSLEER. The CDR3 reads CASSQGWSGGESEAFF. The CDR3 DNA reads TGCGCCAGCAGCCAAGGCTGGTCCGGGGGTGAATCTGAAGCTTTCTTT.

The genes are TRBV7-2 and TRBJ1-1; D uncertain. Germline V gene lookup returns CDR1 SGHTA and CDR2 FQGNSA. CDR3 length: 13 amino acids. V lost 5 bases, J lost 5 bases, and 12 bases lay in between. CDR3 residues: CASSAFRETEAFF. The DNA of the CDR3 is TGTGCCAGCAGCGCCTTCCGGGAGACTGAAGCTTTCTTT.

This clone appeared a single time. CDR3 protein: CASSPGQGRKTQYF. CDR3 sequence (DNA): TGTGCCAGTAGTCCCGGACAGGGTAGGAAGACCCAGTACTTC. The chain combines TRBV19 with TRBJ2-5; the match to TRBD1 covers 8 bases. The CDR3 spans 14 residues. V lost 5 bases, J lost 6 bases, and 8 bases stayed unmatched. Germline V gene lookup returns CDR1 LNHDA and CDR2 SQIVND (reference sequence).

The chain has TRBV25-1 and TRBJ2-5, with TRBD1 identical over 9 bases. The CDR3 length is 15 residues. Trimming took 6 bases from V and 4 from J; bases not matched to a gene: 9. In germline, CDR1 is MGHDK, CDR2 SYGVNS. CDR3 bases: TGTGCCAGCAGCGAACACAGGGGGCGAGGAGAGACCCAGTACTTC. Protein: CASSEHRGRGETQYF. Complete variable domain (other parts from reference TRBV25-1 and TRBJ2-5): EADIYQTPRYLVIGTGKKITLECSQTMGHDKMYWYQQDPGMELHLIHYSYGVNSTEKGDLSSESTVSRIRTEHFPLTLESARPSHTSQYLCASSEHRGRGETQYFGPGTRLLVL.

The rearrangement links TRBV10-3 to TRBJ2-7, with 7 bases lining up with TRBD1. J was trimmed by 3 bases and V by 3 bases; bases with no gene match: 5. This CDR3 has 14 residues. Looked up from germline, CDR1 is ENHRY and CDR2 is SYGVKD. CDR3 region: CAISDDAGGYEQYF. The CDR3 coding sequence is TGTGCCATCAGTGATGACGCAGGGGGCTACGAGCAGTACTTC.

V usage is TRBV4-3 and J usage is TRBJ1-5, with D unclear. Looked up from germline, CDR1 is LGHNA and CDR2 is YSLEER. V lost 2 bases and J 11 bases, leaving 13 bases between the germline ends. This CDR3 comprises 13 residues. The CDR3 loop reads CASSQNTRQAQHF. For the CDR3, the DNA is TGCGCCAGCAGCCAAAATACCCGGCAGGCCCAGCATTTT.

In this sample, this clone is medium-sized (0.01 to 0.1%). This chain joins TRBV7-7 and TRBJ2-5; 9 nucleotides match TRBD1. The CDR3 has 18 amino acids. The V segment lost 1 base and the J segment 5 bases; nucleotides outside the gene matches: 14. The germline gives CDR1 SSHAT, CDR2 FNYEAQ (reference sequence). The CDR3 region is CASSLDWSDRGGWETQYF. As DNA, the CDR3 is TGTGCCAGCAGCTTAGATTGGTCGGACAGGGGAGGTTGGGAGACCCAGTACTTC.

The chain combines TRBV29-1 with TRBJ1-2; D unresolved. The V gene's germline CDR1 is SQVTM and CDR2 ANQGSEA. V was clipped by 0 bases and J by 4 bases, with 12 bases between them. The CDR3 extends over 14 amino acids. The CDR3 is CSVEDGELGYGYTF. The CDR3 nucleotides are TGCAGCGTTGAAGACGGGGAACTGGGCTATGGCTACACCTTC.

In its sample, this clone was seen a few times. The rearrangement links TRBV19 to TRBJ2-5; possible D gene TRBD1, 5 bases. V shed 7 bases and J shed 4 bases, with 19 bases lying between them. The germline gives CDR1 LNHDA, CDR2 SQIVND (reference sequence). CDR3 size: 15 residues. DNA of the CDR3: TGTGCCAGTACACTGTCTAACGCTCAGGGAGAGACCCAGTACTTC. Protein product: CASTLSNAQGETQYF.

This clone has only a few counts. V and J are TRBV18 and TRBJ1-5; weak D call: TRBD1 (5 bases). Deletions cut 3 bases from V and 6 bases from J, with 12 bases between. Germline assignment: CDR1 KGHSH and CDR2 LQKENI. The CDR3 consists of 14 residues. This CDR3 reads CASSPRQSIQPQHF. CDR3 nucleotide sequence: TGTGCCAGCTCACCCCGACAGTCTATTCAGCCCCAGCATTTT.

This chain uses TRBV7-9 with TRBJ2-3; TRBD2 aligns across 9 bases. J lost 0 bases, V lost 3 bases, and 4 bases had no gene match. The CDR3 is 16 amino acids. Germline CDR1 and CDR2: SEHNR and FQNEAQ (reference sequence). CDR3: CASSLGGGVSTDTQYF. The CDR3 nucleotides read TGTGCCAGCAGCTTGGGCGGGGGGGTAAGCACAGATACGCAGTATTTT.